This T cell receptor beta chain was found in a study of cytomegalovirus exposure and HLA in healthy donors (dated by TCRdb to 2015 to 2018). About the study as a whole: An earlier analysis of fewer than 750 of the donors reported 250 to 300 Gb of sequence data and around 110 million unique TCR beta sequences obtained from approximately 180 million T cells. An early release covering roughly 600 HLA-typed donors comprised approximately 300 gigabases of sequencing data and roughly 86 million unique TCR sequences. Among the roughly 400 genotyped donors, approximately 81% belonged to the genetic ancestry cluster associated with self-reported Caucasian donors. The study aimed to test whether signatures of past pathogen exposure could be identified by cataloging public T cell receptors. Using immunosequencing, the study profiled T cell repertoires from 640 or so subjects and related those repertoires to cytomegalovirus serostatus. A separate validation cohort of 90 to 150 different subjects was used in addition to the 666-subject first cohort. High-throughput TCR immunosequencing, statistical association of individual TCRs with disease status, and machine learning were combined to predict cytomegalovirus infection status. To study patterns of TCR occurrence, a later analysis re-analyzed previously published TCR beta repertoires from around 660 donors and added high-resolution HLA genotyping. Rather than drawing on any new phenotypic data, the later analysis identified candidate immune exposures from TCR beta sequences and the way those sequences occurred across donors. In an earlier analysis of 500 to 650 of the donors, high-throughput TCR beta sequencing was used to judge whether each TCR beta V gene segment behaved as functional or pseudogenic. Donor age, sex, ethnicity and CMV serostatus were compiled alongside the repertoire data. A later genetic analysis took genome-wide SNP genotypes for about 55% of the roughly 700 donors and used that subset as a discovery cohort. All discovery cohort repertoires had been generated using a single sequencing platform. HLA typing included class I and class II loci at four-digit resolution. Typing coverage varied by locus: roughly 629-640 donors for A, B, C, DRB1 and DQB1; under 550 for DQA1; about 590 for DPA1; 450 to 480 for DPB1. Because of strong linkage in the cohort, five DR-DQ haplotypes were treated as single units for association and clustering. Among a few hundred genotyped donors of the cohort, an average of approximately 230,000 unique TCR beta nucleotide sequences were sequenced per donor, roughly a sixth of them non-productive.

The library was obtained by the immunoSEQ multiplex PCR assay. A mixture of 60 forward primers for TCR Vbeta segments and 13 reverse primers for TCR Jbeta segments was used in the multiplex PCR. A multiplex PCR assay on genomic DNA amplified the CDR3 region of rearranged TCR beta genes. The amplified TCR beta libraries were sequenced on the Illumina HiSeq System as 87-base-pair reads. The published analysis was carried out like this. In a later analysis, tens of millions of unique TCR beta chains were counted across the approximately 640 repertoires, and roughly 9.9 million of these chains were shared by at least two donors. Raw reads were error-corrected and collapsed into unique sequences by a nearest-neighbor algorithm in which closely related sequences were merged to remove PCR and sequencing errors. Alignment of CDR3 sequences to IMGT reference sequences was used to assign V, D and J gene segments. For a sequence to be retained, a match of at least six nucleotides was required to both a V gene segment and a J gene segment. Rearrangements were called productive when the CDR3 lacked stop codons and stayed in frame with V and J; all others were non-productive. CDR3 was defined by IMGT convention, running from the second conserved V-encoded cysteine to the conserved J-encoded phenylalanine. Sequences without an unambiguous match to a single V gene segment were excluded from the earlier analysis of about 640 of the donors. In an earlier analysis of almost 600 of the donors, a V segment was called functional when productive rearrangements were above 56.7%, and segregating when the standard deviation between donors exceeded 5%. A statistical classification framework was developed to diagnose cytomegalovirus status using the catalog of TCR beta chain sequences. In a later analysis, V and J genes were assigned by comparing TCR nucleotide sequences against IMGT/GENE-DB human TR gene sequences. A later analysis assigned CDR3 sequences and most-parsimonious VDJ recombination scenarios with the TCRdist pipeline. In a later analysis, each TCR beta chain was defined by its CDR3 amino acid sequence together with its V-gene family, and reads without a unique V-gene family were excluded. To address suspected cross-contamination and a sequencing artifact, a later analysis removed approximately 590 highly shared, low-generation-probability nucleotide sequences. For each public chain, a later analysis derived a clonal expansion index from normalized ranks of inferred template counts within each repertoire. A later analysis computed generation probabilities with a VDJ recombination model fitted to out-of-frame rearrangements, and checked the results against IGoR. Hypergeometric tests were used in a later analysis to score TCR-TCR, TCR-HLA and TCR-CMV co-occurrence, with a repertoire-size bias correction applied to the TCR pairs. In a later analysis, false discovery rates were estimated by permuting HLA or CMV assignments 20 times. In a later analysis, co-occurring TCRs were grouped using DBSCAN, and TCRdist sequence similarity was added for clustering within HLA-allele-positive subsets. For co-occurrence clustering, repertoires with fewer than 30,000 or more than 120,000 public chains were excluded, along with a handful of repertoires with anomalous nucleotide sharing. TCRdb retrieved this table from immuneACCESS and kept in-frame rearrangements only. Not all clones are present; in checked studies, unresolved V genes account for under half, and no reason is known for the remainder. The V and J calls and clone size come from that table; D and trimming were worked out from the DNA. Here the sample has 150,000 to 250,000 clones; roughly 78% occur a single time. 3.5% to 5% of the sample is taken by the ten largest.

Inclusive of the bounding cysteine and phenylalanine, the CDR3 is 15 residues long. Solely the CDR3 DNA is kept, with 45 bases framed from the first base. The trim is 2 bases for V and 4 bases for J, with a gap of 14 bases between the germline ends. Reading the germline V gene (reference sequence) gives CDR1 SEHNR and CDR2 FQNEAQ. On the study overall, not on this receptor specifically: The only immune exposure information available for the cohort was CMV serostatus. While some public TCRs were present in many individuals, most TCR sequences turned up only very rarely across donors. At a false discovery rate of 0.05, a later analysis linked around 17,000 TCR beta sequences to specific HLA alleles. A later analysis found that most CMV-associated TCR beta chains appeared HLA-restricted, with HLA associations seemingly driven largely by CMV exposure. A cluster of highly shared sequence variants was judged likely to be a technical artifact of the sequencing pipeline. The authors suggested that the approach could potentially be generalized to other disease states and immunological phenotypes. A further reported finding was that TCR beta sequences accurately predicted the HLA-A and HLA-B alleles for most subjects in the first cohort. The earlier analysis of about 600 of the donors excluded over 15 rarely observed V segments, including chromosome 9 orphons, because counts were too low. Compared with equally common non-associated chains, HLA-associated TCR beta chains in a later analysis were more clonally expanded and had lower generation probabilities. The classifier was reported to diagnose cytomegalovirus status with high specificity and sensitivity in both the original and validation cohorts. Because HLA typing was unavailable for some donors at each locus, only the typed subset was used in association tests. An association between a missense DCLRE1C variant and V-gene and J-gene trimming of TCR beta chains was found in a later genetic analysis and replicated in an independent cohort. Several of the top co-occurrence clusters appeared to be linked to parvovirus B19, influenza, CMV and Epstein-Barr virus, according to a later analysis. Only TCR beta chains were sequenced in this cohort, and the absence of alpha or paired-chain data limited detectable features. Roughly uniform sequencing depth across donors was assumed in presence/absence analyses, although this assumption may not hold. When HLA alleles, especially DR and DQ, strongly co-occurred, TCR associations were difficult to assign to individual alleles. The study listed 150 to 200 TCR beta chains as associated with cytomegalovirus. In an earlier analysis of about 540 of the donors, most TCR beta V segments were observed in productive rearrangements about 87% or about 30% of the time, broadly matching IMGT annotations. Linkage disequilibrium might explain the correlated functional status among segregating V segments, but an unknown experimental factor could not be ruled out. Because the 87-base-pair reads could not distinguish some IMGT-functional V segments, including TRBV6-2 and TRBV6-3, those segments were excluded. In vitro tests confirmed that a few of the cytomegalovirus-associated TCR beta chains recognize cytomegalovirus antigens. According to a later analysis, TCR association rates differed among HLA loci, with DRB1 alleles showing the most associated TCRs and HLA-C alleles showing the fewest. A later genetic analysis reported fewer N-insertions in productive TCRs among donors in an Asian-associated ancestry cluster than the roughly 720-donor mean.

Remarks on this clone: The antigen it binds to is not known. Base quality data are lacking; no much larger clone is found one base away.

The cohort was made up of roughly 670 healthy bone marrow donors. At the time of sampling, all cohort members were nominally healthy, though unrecorded immune exposures were likely present. The donor tested CMV seropositive, placing the donor among the approximately 290 seropositive members of the cohort. Every donor gave a peripheral blood sample, and the peripheral blood mononuclear cells from that sample were used for TCR beta sequencing. The Qiagen DNeasy Blood Extraction Kit was used to extract genomic DNA from the blood cell samples. This TCR was recovered from a woman aged 25 to 39 in good health and CMV-seropositive. The chain is assembled from TRBV7-9 and TRBJ1-2; no confident D gene assignment can be made. Sequencing input: PBMCs. Here is the DNA: TGTGCCAGCAGCTTAACCCCTACCGGAGCCTATGGCTACACCTTC. Translated, it reads CASSLTPTGAYGYTF.